This entry lists 20 T cell receptor beta chains sequenced from one sample in a study of blood T cell repertoires in COVID-19. TCRdb's table, derived via immunoSEQ multiplex PCR, lists solely in-frame clones and lacks some. The table shows fewer than 150,000 clones, with more than 80% occurring only once. The specimen was peripheral blood. All receptors derive from a human donor in a cohort sampled during active COVID-19.

A single count supports this clone. The chain carries TRBV12-5 and TRBJ2-7, with TRBD1 matching 9 bases. The V and J ends lost 5 bases and 6 bases, in that order; junction bases with no gene match: 8. The CDR3 length is 14 residues. Germline assignment: CDR1 LGHNT and CDR2 FRNRAP. The CDR3 nucleotides are TGTGCTAGTGGTACACAGGGGGCCGGCGGCGAGCAGTACTTC. Amino acids: CASGTQGAGGEQYF.

This clone appeared a few times. This sequence joins TRBV9 and TRBJ1-2, with TRBD1 as a possible D gene (6 bases). CDR1 and CDR2 from the germline V gene are SGDLS and YYNGEE. The CDR3 runs 13 residues. Trimming shortened V by 6 bases and J by 5 bases, and 14 bases separated the two germline ends. CDR3 DNA: TGTGCCAGCACCACAGGGCCTCGATATGGCTACACCTTC. Protein product: CASTTGPRYGYTF.

CDR3 sequence reads: CASSFRLSNTEAFF. CDR3 bases: TGTGCCAGCAGTTTTCGACTCAGCAACACTGAAGCTTTCTTT. The gene calls are TRBV6-5 and TRBJ1-1; D is undetermined. This CDR3 is built from 14 residues. Per the germline V gene, CDR1 is MNHEY and CDR2 is SVGAGI. V lost 4 bases to trimming and J lost 2 bases, with 11 bases between them.

This sequence joins TRBV11-3 and TRBJ2-3, with D possibly matching TRBD2 (5 bases). The CDR3 length is 16 residues. Germline V gene data show CDR1 as SGHNT and CDR2 as YENEEA. The V and J ends lost 4 bases and 2 bases respectively, with 16 bases between them. The CDR3 spells CASSSGVSWDTDTQYF. CDR3 nucleotides: TGTGCCAGCAGCTCCGGGGTTAGTTGGGACACAGATACGCAGTATTTT. Full variable domain (rest looked up from reference TRBV11-3 and TRBJ2-3): EAGVVQSPRYKIIEKKQPVAFWCNPISGHNTLYWYLQNLGQGPELLIRYENEEAVDDSQLPKDRFSAERLKGVDSTLKIQPAELGDSAVYLCASSSGVSWDTDTQYFGPGTRLTVL.

The V call is TRBV28, the J call TRBJ1-3; D is unresolved. Germline V CDR1 and CDR2: MDHEN, SYDVKM. CDR3 size: 15 residues. V lost 3 bases, J lost 2 bases, and 11 bases lay in between. The CDR3 DNA reads as TGTGCCAGCAGTTTCGAAGTGACTGCTGGAAACACCATATATTTT. Translation: CASSFEVTAGNTIYF.

The genes are TRBV10-2 and TRBJ1-1; the D is unclear. Germline CDR1 reads WSHSY; CDR2 reads SAAADI. The ends were cut back, 4 bases at V and 1 base at J, with 7 bases in the middle. The CDR3 sequence is 13 residues long. This chain's CDR3 is CASSVGRNTEAFF. CDR3 bases: TGCGCCAGCAGTGTTGGGAGGAACACTGAAGCTTTCTTT.

V is TRBV6-6 and J is TRBJ2-5; D is possibly TRBD2 (7 bases). The ends were cut back, 10 bases at V and 2 bases at J, with 17 bases in the middle. CDR1 MNHNY and CDR2 SVGAGI come from the germline V gene (reference sequence). The CDR3 consists of 14 residues. CDR3 protein: CATLLGGGQETQYF. In DNA form, the CDR3 reads TGTGCCACCCTTCTAGGGGGAGGGCAAGAGACCCAGTACTTC.

The chain uses TRBV20-1 and TRBJ1-2; D unclear. In germline, CDR1 is DFQATT, CDR2 SNEGSKA (reference sequence). CDR3 length: 11 residues. V shed 2 bases and J shed 6 bases, with 7 bases lying between them. DNA of the CDR3: TGCAGTGCTAGAACGGTCAATGGCTACACCTTC. This gives the protein CSARTVNGYTF.

The V gene is TRBV9, the J gene TRBJ1-2; weak D call: TRBD1 (5 bases). Germline loops: CDR1 SGDLS, CDR2 YYNGEE. CDR3 length: 15 residues. Trimming shortened V by 0 bases and J by 0 bases, and 9 bases separated the two germline ends. The CDR3: CASSVAGQSNYGYTF. DNA for the CDR3: TGTGCCAGCAGCGTAGCAGGACAATCTAACTATGGCTACACCTTC.

The chain recombines TRBV11-3 with TRBJ2-3; 9 nucleotides align to TRBD2. Germline V gene lookup returns CDR1 SGHNT and CDR2 YENEEA. The CDR3 runs 17 residues. The V gene end was trimmed by 1 base and the J gene end by 5 bases; junction bases not matched to a gene: 10. The CDR3 bases are TGTGCCAGCAGCTTAGTCGCTAGCGGGATAGCAGTAGATACGCAGTATTTT. It encodes CASSLVASGIAVDTQYF.

The table lists this clone with a count of one. J is TRBJ2-3 and V is TRBV5-1, with D possibly TRBD2 on 6 matching bases. From germline, CDR1 is SGHRS and CDR2 YFSETQ. The V end was cut by 4 bases, the J end by 6 bases, with 15 bases between. This CDR3 is 14 amino acids long. CDR3 residues: CASSRLRGSDTQYF. The CDR3 DNA reads TGCGCCAGCAGCCGCCTCCGGGGGTCCGATACGCAGTATTTT.

This chain connects TRBV7-6 to TRBJ1-2; D is unclear. Between the trimmed V and J ends, which lost 0 bases and 6 bases, there was a span of 8 bases. The germline CDR1 and CDR2 sequences are SGHVS and FNYEAQ. The CDR3 contains 13 residues. This chain's CDR3 is CASSLAAGNGYTF. CDR3 DNA: TGTGCCAGCAGCTTAGCTGCGGGTAATGGCTACACCTTC.

The chain carries TRBV10-3 and TRBJ2-7; D unresolved. V was pared by 0 bases and J by 3 bases, with 12 bases between. The CDR3 consists of 15 residues. CDR1 and CDR2 (germline): ENHRY, SYGVKD. The CDR3 protein is CAISESVASGYEQYF. As DNA, the CDR3 is TGTGCCATCAGTGAGTCGGTAGCATCGGGCTACGAGCAGTACTTC.

The table lists this clone with many counts. The chain links TRBV19 to TRBJ1-1; possible D gene TRBD1, 5 bases. Germline CDR1 LNHDA, CDR2 SQIVND (reference sequence). This CDR3 is 14 amino acids long. The V gene lost 3 bases and the J gene lost 4 bases, with 12 bases spanning the gap. The CDR3 reads CASSILGGGTEAFF. CDR3 coding DNA: TGTGCCAGTAGTATCCTGGGCGGGGGCACTGAAGCTTTCTTT. Full variable domain (rest looked up from reference TRBV19 and TRBJ1-1): DGGITQSPKYLFRKEGQNVTLSCEQNLNHDAMYWYRQDPGQGLRLIYYSQIVNDFQKGDIAEGYSVSREKKESFPLTVTSAQKNPTAFYLCASSILGGGTEAFFGQGTRLTVV.

V gene TRBV5-4 combines with J gene TRBJ2-4; TRBD2 agrees at 8 bases. V lost 3 bases and J lost 0; bases outside the gene matches: 8. The CDR3 contains 17 residues. Per germline, CDR1 SGHNT and CDR2 YYREEE (reference sequence). This CDR3 reads CASSSPGGASAKNIQYF. In DNA, the CDR3 is TGTGCCAGCAGCTCCCCCGGGGGGGCCTCAGCCAAAAACATTCAGTACTTC.

This chain joins TRBV20-1 and TRBJ1-4; D not resolved. Trimming took 6 bases from V and 6 from J, leaving 8 bases between them. This CDR3 comprises 11 residues. CDR1 and CDR2 (germline): DFQATT, SNEGSKA (reference sequence). The chain's CDR3 is CSASSYEKLFF. CDR3 sequence (DNA): TGCAGTGCGTCCAGTTATGAAAAACTGTTTTTT.

The chain couples TRBV21-1 to TRBJ2-7; the table's TRBD2 call for D was not verified on the DNA. TRBV21-1 is tagged as a pseudogene. CDR3 length equals 14 residues. CDR3 sequence: CAGAGRALVCEQYV. The CDR3 nucleotides read TGTGCCGGAGCCGGGAGGGCCTTAGTTTGCGAGCAGTACGTC.

The chain employs TRBV4-2 and TRBJ2-7, with 12 positions matching TRBD2. The length of the CDR3 is 18 residues. The J segment lost 0 bases and the V segment lost 3 bases, leaving 9 bases of the junction unmatched. CDR1 and CDR2 from the germline V gene are LGHNA and YNFKEQ. CDR3 loop: CASSQRSSGGAYSYEQYF. CDR3 sequence (DNA): TGTGCCAGCAGCCAGAGGTCTAGCGGGGGGGCATACTCCTACGAGCAGTACTTC.

The chain is built from TRBV7-9 and TRBJ2-1; 8 positions agree with TRBD1. Germline CDR1 and CDR2: SEHNR and FQNEAQ (reference sequence). This CDR3 is 15 amino acids long. V shed 4 bases and J 15 bases; nucleotides not matched to a gene: 17. CDR3 sequence reads: CASSSGQDGRRVGFF. As DNA, the CDR3 is TGTGCCAGCAGCTCGGGACAGGACGGACGGCGAGTGGGGTTCTTC.

The chain employs TRBV6-5 and TRBJ1-2; TRBD1 aligns across 8 bases. Trimming cost V 8 bases and J 0 bases; bases outside gene matches: 8. Germline lookup yields CDR1 MNHEY and CDR2 SVGAGI. The CDR3 consists of 15 residues. The CDR3 DNA reads as TGTGCCAGCGTAGAGGCAGGGGGCCCTAACTATGGCTACACCTTC. It specifies CASVEAGGPNYGYTF.